This passage covers 2 T cell receptor beta chains from one sample sequenced in a study of CD4+ T cells in melanoma. Sequenced by immunoSEQ multiplex PCR; TCRdb stores in-frame clones only, minus some. The data hold around 100,000 clones, with 92% observed a single time. The sequencing input was peripheral blood. The receptors here all came from a human donor with melanoma.

This sequence joins TRBV27 and TRBJ1-1; D is perhaps TRBD1 (5 bases). CDR1 is MNHEY and CDR2 is SMNVEV in the germline V gene (reference sequence). Trimming cost V 5 bases and J 7 bases, with 8 bases left between them. This CDR3 has 11 residues. The CDR3 DNA is TGTGCCAGCAGTCAGGGCGGTGAAGCTTTCTTT. Amino acids: CASSQGGEAFF.

This rearrangement joins TRBV4-2 to TRBJ2-3; TRBD2 agrees at 8 bases. CDR1 and CDR2 from the germline V gene are LGHNA and YNFKEQ. The CDR3 loop spans 16 amino acids. V gave up 2 bases and J gave up 2 bases; unmatched junction bases: 6. The CDR3 DNA reads TGTGCCAGCAGCCAATCCCCGGGGGGGCCCACAGATACGCAGTATTTT. Amino acid sequence: CASSQSPGGPTDTQYF.